The sequence of this T cell receptor (beta chain) was determined in a study of CXCR3-negative and CXCR3-positive naive CD8 T cells. Across the study: Total TRB output reached about 130 million reads, about 1.5 +/- 0.3 million per library.

Comment on this clonotype: The antigen is not known.

The TRB libraries of cDNA were built by UMI-labeled 5' RACE. TCRdb re-called the 5' RACE reads and catalogs CDR3 proteins one per entry, DNA excluded. The sample's table shows under 150,000 distinct CDR3 sequences. Whole-study findings and limits: Unlike memory cells, which differed, naive CXCR3-negative and CXCR3-positive cells had similar TRBV-TRBJ usage. After cryopreservation, expression of CXCR3 was partially reduced, and most assays were run with fresh PBMCs. The TRB CDR3s that CXCR3-positive naive cells carried were more hydrophobic than those of CXCR3-negative naive cells.

Those CD8+ T cells considered naive were CD45RO-CCR7+CD27+CD95-. The CDR3 is made up of 14 amino acids. Germline V CDR1 and CDR2: MNHEY, SVGAGI. The V and J genes are TRBV6-5 and TRBJ2-1. This receptor was obtained from a human donor in good health. Some clones in this sample may be carry-over from other donors' samples. The sequenced sample was naive CXCR3+ CD8+ T cells from blood. The sample's subset: CD45RO-CCR7+CD27+CD95- naive CD8+ T cells expressing CXCR3 (TNR3+). The CDR3 sequence: CASSYHGELNEQFF.